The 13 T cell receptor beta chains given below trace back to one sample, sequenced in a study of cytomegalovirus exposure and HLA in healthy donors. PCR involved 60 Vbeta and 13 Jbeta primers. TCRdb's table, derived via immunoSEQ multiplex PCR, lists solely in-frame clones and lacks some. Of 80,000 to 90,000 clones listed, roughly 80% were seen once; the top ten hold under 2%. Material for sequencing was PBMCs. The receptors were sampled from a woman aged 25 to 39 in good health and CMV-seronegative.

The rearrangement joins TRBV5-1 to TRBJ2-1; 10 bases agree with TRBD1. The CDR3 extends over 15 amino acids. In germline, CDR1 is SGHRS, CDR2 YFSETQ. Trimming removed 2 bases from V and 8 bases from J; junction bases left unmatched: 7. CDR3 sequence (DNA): TGCGCCAGCAGCTTCGGGACAGGGGTTCGGCATGAGCAGTTCTTC. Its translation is CASSFGTGVRHEQFF.

In DNA, the CDR3 is TGTGCCAGCAGCCAAACGTCGACAGGGTACCACGAGCAGTACTTC. Residues: CASSQTSTGYHEQYF. The chain couples TRBV11-1 to TRBJ2-7; TRBD1 matches at 7 bases. The CDR3 runs 15 residues. Germline V gene data show CDR1 as SGHAT and CDR2 as FQDESV (reference sequence). The V gene end was trimmed by 5 bases and the J gene end by 5 bases; junction bases not matched to a gene: 12. Full variable domain (missing parts from reference TRBV11-1 and TRBJ2-7): EAEVAQSPRYKITEKSQAVAFWCDPISGHATLYWYRQILGQGPELLVQFQDESVVDDSQLPKDRFSAERLKGVDSTLKIQPAELGDSAMYLCASSQTSTGYHEQYFGPGTRLTVT.

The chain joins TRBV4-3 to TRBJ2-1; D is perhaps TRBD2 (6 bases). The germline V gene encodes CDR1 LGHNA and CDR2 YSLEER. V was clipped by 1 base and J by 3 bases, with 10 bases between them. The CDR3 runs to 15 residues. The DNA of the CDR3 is TGCGCCAGCAGCCAAGCCGGCGGGAACTACAATGAGCAGTTCTTC. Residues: CASSQAGGNYNEQFF.

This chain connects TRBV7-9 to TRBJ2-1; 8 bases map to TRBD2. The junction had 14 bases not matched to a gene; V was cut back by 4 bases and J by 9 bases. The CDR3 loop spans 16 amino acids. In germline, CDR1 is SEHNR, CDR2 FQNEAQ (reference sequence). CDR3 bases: TGTGCCAGCAGCTCCCGGGGGAGCGGGAGTGGGGGTGAGCAGTTCTTC. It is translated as CASSSRGSGSGGEQFF.

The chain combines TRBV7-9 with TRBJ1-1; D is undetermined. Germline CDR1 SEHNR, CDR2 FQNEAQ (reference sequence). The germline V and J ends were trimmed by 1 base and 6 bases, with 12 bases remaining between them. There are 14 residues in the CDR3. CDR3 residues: CASSLVRDYAEAFF. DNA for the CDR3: TGTGCCAGCAGCTTAGTTCGGGATTACGCTGAAGCTTTCTTT.

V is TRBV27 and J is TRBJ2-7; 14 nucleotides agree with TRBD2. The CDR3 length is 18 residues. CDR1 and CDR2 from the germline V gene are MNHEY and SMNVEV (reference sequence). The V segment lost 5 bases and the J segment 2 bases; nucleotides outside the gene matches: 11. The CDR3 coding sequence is TGTGCCAGCAGTCTTTATATGGGACTAGCGGGAGTACCCTACGAGCAGTACTTC. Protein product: CASSLYMGLAGVPYEQYF.

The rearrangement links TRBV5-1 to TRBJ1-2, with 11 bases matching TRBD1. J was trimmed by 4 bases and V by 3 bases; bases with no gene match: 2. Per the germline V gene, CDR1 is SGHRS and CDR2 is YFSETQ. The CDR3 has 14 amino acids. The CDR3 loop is CASSSGTGGYGYTF. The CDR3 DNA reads TGCGCCAGCAGCTCCGGGACAGGGGGCTATGGCTACACCTTC.

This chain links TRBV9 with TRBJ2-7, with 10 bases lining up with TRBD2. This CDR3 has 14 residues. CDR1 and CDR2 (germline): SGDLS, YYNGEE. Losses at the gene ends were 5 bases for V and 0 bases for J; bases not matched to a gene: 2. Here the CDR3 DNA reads TGTGCCAGCAGTAGCGGGGGGAGCTCCTACGAGCAGTACTTC. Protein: CASSSGGSSYEQYF. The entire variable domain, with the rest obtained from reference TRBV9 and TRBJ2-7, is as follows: DSGVTQTPKHLITATGQRVTLRCSPRSGDLSVYWYQQSLDQGLQFLIQYYNGEERAKGNILERFSAQQFPDLHSELNLSSLELGDSALYFCASSSGGSSYEQYFGPGTRLTVT.

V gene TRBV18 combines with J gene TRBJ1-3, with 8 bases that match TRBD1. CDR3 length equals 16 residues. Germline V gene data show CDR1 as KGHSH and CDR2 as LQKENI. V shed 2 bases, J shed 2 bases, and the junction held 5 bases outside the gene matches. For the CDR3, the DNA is TGTGCCAGCTCACCAGGGCAGGGGGCCACTGGAAACACCATATATTTT. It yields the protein CASSPGQGATGNTIYF.

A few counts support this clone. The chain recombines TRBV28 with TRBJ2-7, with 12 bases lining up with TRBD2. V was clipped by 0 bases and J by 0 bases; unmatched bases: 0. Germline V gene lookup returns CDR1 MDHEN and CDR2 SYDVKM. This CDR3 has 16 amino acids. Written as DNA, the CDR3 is TGTGCCAGCAGTTTATGGACTAGCGGGAGCTCCTACGAGCAGTACTTC. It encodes CASSLWTSGSSYEQYF.

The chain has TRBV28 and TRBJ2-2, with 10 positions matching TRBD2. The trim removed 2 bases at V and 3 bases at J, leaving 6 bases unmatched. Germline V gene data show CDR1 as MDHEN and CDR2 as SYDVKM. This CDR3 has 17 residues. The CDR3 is CASSLMSGRGDTGELFF. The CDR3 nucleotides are TGTGCCAGCAGTTTAATGAGCGGGAGGGGGGACACCGGGGAGCTGTTTTTT.

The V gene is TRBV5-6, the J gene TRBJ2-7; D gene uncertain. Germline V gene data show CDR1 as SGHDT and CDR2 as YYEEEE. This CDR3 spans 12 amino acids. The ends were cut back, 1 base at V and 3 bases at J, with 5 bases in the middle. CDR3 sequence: CASSLRVYEQYF. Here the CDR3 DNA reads TGTGCCAGCAGCTTGCGAGTCTACGAGCAGTACTTC.

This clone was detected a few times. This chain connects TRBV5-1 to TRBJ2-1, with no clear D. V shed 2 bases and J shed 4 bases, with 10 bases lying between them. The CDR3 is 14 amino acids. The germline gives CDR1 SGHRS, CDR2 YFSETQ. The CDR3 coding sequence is TGCGCCAGCAGCTTAGGTGACTCTTACAATGAGCAGTTCTTC. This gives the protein CASSLGDSYNEQFF.